These T cell receptor beta chains were read from a single sample in a study of CD8 T cells in ankylosing spondylitis. MiXCR, applied by TCRdb to the 5' RACE reads, yields one record per CDR3 protein. The data contain about 540,000 distinct CDR3 sequences, more than 9.5% of them seen just once; the ten biggest clones take up about 6.5%. Sequenced sample: blood, either unsorted or a sorted T cell fraction (not recorded which). All receptors derive from a male donor with ankylosing spondylitis. The CDR3 runs from the conserved cysteine through the conserved F or W. The order of the fields is clone size, J gene, D gene, V gene, CDR3 protein, CDR3 DNA. D genes are given only for firm matches. Where a row states a size, it is once, few, many or the class of an expanded clone; other rows omit it.

>few|TRBJ1-1|NA|TRBV29-1
CSVQTMNTEAFF
TGCAGCGTCCAGACTATGAACACTGAAGCTTTCTTT
>many|TRBJ1-1|NA|TRBV27
CASRRFMNTEAFF
TGTGCCAGCAGGAGGTTCATGAACACTGAAGCTTTCTTT
>NA|TRBJ2-2|NA|TRBV6-2/TRBV6-3
CASDLSDTGELFF
TGTGCCAGCGATCTGAGCGACACCGGGGAGCTGTTTTTT
>NA|TRBJ1-2|TRBD1|TRBV20-1
CSARVYRGGYGYTF
TGCAGTGCTAGGGTGTACAGGGGCGGCTATGGCTACACCTTC
>few|TRBJ2-5|TRBD2|TRBV12-3/TRBV12-4
CASSPGTSGTYQETQYF
TGTGCCAGCAGCCCGGGGACTAGCGGGACGTACCAAGAGACCCAGTACTTC
>NA|TRBJ2-1|NA|TRBV24-1
CATDVAPAYNEQFF
TGTGCCACGGATGTAGCGCCGGCCTACAATGAGCAGTTCTTC
>few|TRBJ2-5|TRBD1|TRBV20-1
CSARSDRGLVTQYF
TGCAGTGCTAGATCTGACAGGGGTTTAGTGACCCAGTACTTC
>few|TRBJ1-6|NA|TRBV11-2
CASSSNRGYSPLHF
TGTGCCAGCAGCTCAAATAGGGGTTATTCACCCCTCCACTTT
>few|TRBJ1-1|NA|TRBV29-1
CSGGGYATEAFF
TGCAGCGGGGGGGGTTATGCTACTGAAGCTTTCTTT
>NA|TRBJ2-1|TRBD2|TRBV5-1
CASREAGGNHNEQFF
TGCGCCAGCAGAGAAGCGGGAGGGAACCACAATGAGCAGTTCTTC
>few|TRBJ1-6|NA|TRBV7-9
CASSQRGWDNSPLHF
TGTGCCAGCAGCCAAAGGGGATGGGATAATTCACCCCTCCACTTT
>NA|TRBJ1-2|NA|TRBV28
CASSLTRLDGYTF
TGTGCCAGCAGTCTGACACGGCTCGATGGCTACACCTTC
>NA|TRBJ1-1|NA|TRBV11-2
CASSPVGPGDTEAFF
TGTGCCAGCAGCCCGGTGGGGCCTGGGGACACTGAAGCTTTCTTT
>few|TRBJ2-1|NA|TRBV24-1
CATSEGHNPYNEQFF
TGTGCCACCAGTGAAGGACATAACCCCTACAATGAGCAGTTCTTC
>few|TRBJ2-3|NA|TRBV7-9
CASSPTVDTQYF
TGTGCCAGCAGTCCCACGGTGGATACGCAGTATTTT
>once|TRBJ1-1|TRBD1|TRBV4-2
CASNPSVQGGTEAFF
TGTGCCAGCAACCCTTCGGTTCAGGGGGGCACTGAAGCTTTCTTT
>few|TRBJ1-1|NA|TRBV19
CASSFSGTLEAFF
TGTGCCAGTAGTTTCTCCGGGACACTTGAAGCTTTCTTT
>few|TRBJ1-1|TRBD1|TRBV11-2
CASSFQRDSLEAFF
TGTGCCAGCAGCTTCCAAAGGGACAGCCTTGAAGCTTTCTTT
>few|TRBJ2-5|NA|TRBV5-1
CASSLSPQGGGETQYF
TGCGCCAGCAGCTTAAGCCCGCAGGGCGGAGGGGAGACCCAGTACTTC
>NA|TRBJ2-1|TRBD2|TRBV19
CASSIVGSGGINNEQFF
TGTGCCAGTAGTATAGTAGGTAGCGGGGGTATAAACAATGAGCAGTTCTTC
>few|TRBJ2-3|NA|TRBV3-1
CASSQARGSGNTQYF
TGTGCCAGCAGCCAAGCCCGGGGCTCGGGGAATACGCAGTATTTT
>many|TRBJ2-2|NA|TRBV9
CASRVAANTGELFF
TGTGCCAGCAGAGTTGCCGCGAACACCGGGGAGCTGTTTTTT
>many|TRBJ1-1|TRBD1|TRBV24-1
CATSSGQRNTEAFF
TGTGCCACCAGTTCGGGACAGAGAAACACTGAAGCTTTCTTT
>NA|TRBJ2-1|TRBD2|TRBV5-6
CASIGGLDTYNEQFF
TGTGCCAGCATTGGGGGACTAGATACCTACAATGAGCAGTTCTTC
>many|TRBJ2-1|TRBD2|TRBV2
CASSEGGLAGGEQFF
TGTGCCAGCAGTGAAGGAGGGCTAGCGGGAGGTGAGCAGTTCTTC
>many|TRBJ2-4|NA|TRBV5-1
CASSPRELAKNIQYF
TGCGCCAGCAGCCCTCGAGAACTAGCCAAAAACATTCAGTACTTC
>NA|TRBJ2-6|NA|TRBV5-1
CASRVVSGANVLTF
TGCGCCAGCAGGGTCGTGTCTGGGGCCAACGTCCTGACTTTC
>few|TRBJ2-1|NA|TRBV29-1
CSASVSSYNEQFF
TGCAGCGCCTCAGTGAGCTCCTACAATGAGCAGTTCTTC
>NA|TRBJ2-5|NA|TRBV2
CASSSEPGAQETQYF
TGTGCCAGCAGTTCCGAACCGGGAGCCCAAGAGACCCAGTACTTC
>few|TRBJ1-6|NA|TRBV3-1
CASSQETMANSPLHF
TGTGCCAGCAGCCAAGAAACTATGGCGAATTCACCCCTCCACTTT
>few|TRBJ1-5|NA|TRBV2
CASTAGNQPQHF
TGTGCCAGCACTGCAGGCAATCAGCCCCAGCATTTT
>few|TRBJ2-7|NA|TRBV27
CASSLNRDAYEQYF
TGTGCCAGCAGTTTAAACAGGGATGCCTACGAGCAGTACTTC
>NA|TRBJ1-1|NA|TRBV20-1
CSARPYLGNTEAFF
TGCAGTGCTAGGCCCTACTTGGGGAACACTGAAGCTTTCTTT
>NA|TRBJ2-1|TRBD2|TRBV20-1
CIWTSGRLKNEQFF
TGCATCTGGACTAGCGGGAGGCTGAAGAATGAGCAGTTCTTC
>many|TRBJ1-2|NA|TRBV12-3/TRBV12-4
CASSSTGMGYGYTF
TGTGCCAGCAGTTCCACAGGGATGGGGTATGGCTACACCTTC
>few|TRBJ2-7|TRBD1|TRBV30
CAWSVGTGDWEQYF
TGTGCCTGGAGTGTAGGGACAGGGGATTGGGAGCAGTACTTC
>few|TRBJ1-5|NA|TRBV27
CASSLYRNQPQHF
TGTGCCAGCAGTCTTTACAGAAATCAGCCCCAGCATTTT
>NA|TRBJ1-6|NA|TRBV6-1
CAIGQPNSPLHF
TGTGCCATCGGACAGCCTAATTCACCCCTCCACTTT
>NA|TRBJ2-1|TRBD1|TRBV20-1
CSAPLQGAGYNEQFF
TGCAGTGCTCCTCTACAGGGGGCTGGCTACAATGAGCAGTTCTTC
>many|TRBJ2-2|NA|TRBV12-3/TRBV12-4
CASSPLNGELFF
TGTGCCAGCAGCCCTTTGAACGGGGAGCTGTTTTTT
>few|TRBJ2-2|NA|TRBV6-5
CASSYPPSVTGGELFF
TGTGCCAGCAGTTACCCTCCTTCGGTCACGGGCGGGGAGCTGTTTTTT
>NA|TRBJ1-5|NA|TRBV2
CASSEGTTNQPQHF
TGTGCCAGCAGTGAAGGGACAACAAATCAGCCCCAGCATTTT
>many|TRBJ2-7|TRBD1|TRBV12-3/TRBV12-4
CASTSPGTGLVEQYF
TGTGCCAGCACCAGTCCCGGGACAGGGTTAGTCGAGCAGTACTTC
>many|TRBJ1-2|NA|TRBV12-3/TRBV12-4
CASSPGGRYTF
TGTGCCAGCAGTCCGGGGGGGCGCTACACCTTC
>NA|TRBJ1-1|NA|TRBV7-9
CASSFGPINTEAFF
TGTGCCAGCAGCTTCGGACCGATCAACACTGAAGCTTTCTTT
>NA|TRBJ2-3|TRBD2|TRBV30
CAWSVGLAGGGDTQYF
TGTGCCTGGAGTGTAGGACTAGCGGGAGGTGGAGATACGCAGTATTTT
>few|TRBJ2-1|TRBD1|TRBV2
CAIRGDRGFNEQFF
TGTGCCATACGAGGGGACAGGGGATTCAATGAGCAGTTCTTC
>many|TRBJ2-1|NA|TRBV3-1
CASSQADEQFF
TGTGCCAGCAGCCAGGCTGATGAGCAGTTCTTC
>few|TRBJ1-2|NA|TRBV10-3
CAISEYRSSYGYTF
TGTGCCATCAGTGAGTACAGGTCGAGCTATGGCTACACCTTC
>few|TRBJ1-1|TRBD1|TRBV28
CASSFDRGRFPHEAFF
TGTGCCAGCAGTTTCGACAGGGGGCGGTTCCCACATGAAGCTTTCTTT
>NA|TRBJ2-7|TRBD2|TRBV20-1
CSARDSTSVSYEQYF
TGCAGTGCTAGAGATTCCACTAGCGTGTCCTACGAGCAGTACTTC
>few|TRBJ2-1|TRBD1|TRBV5-6
CASSWTGLGEQFF
TGTGCCAGCAGCTGGACAGGGTTGGGTGAGCAGTTCTTC
>many|TRBJ2-3|NA|TRBV5-1
CASSLAGQGSTDTQYF
TGCGCCAGCAGCTTGGCCGGGCAGGGTAGCACAGATACGCAGTATTTT
>few|TRBJ2-3|NA|TRBV15
CATSTVGDSTDTQYF
TGTGCCACCAGCACCGTGGGGGACAGCACAGATACGCAGTATTTT
>NA|TRBJ2-1|TRBD2|TRBV7-8
CASSLNLAGVNEQFF
TGTGCCAGCAGCCTAAATCTAGCGGGAGTCAATGAGCAGTTCTTC
>NA|TRBJ2-3|NA|TRBV9
CASSVDDTQYF
TGTGCCAGCAGCGTAGACGATACGCAGTATTTT
>many|TRBJ2-7|NA|TRBV27
CASSPRQGGNEQYF
TGTGCCAGCAGTCCAAGACAGGGAGGCAACGAGCAGTACTTC
>NA|TRBJ2-1|TRBD2|TRBV12-3/TRBV12-4
CASSFPRGSSYNEQFF
TGTGCCAGCAGTTTCCCCCGCGGGAGCTCCTACAATGAGCAGTTCTTC
>few|TRBJ2-5|NA|TRBV18
CASSPRRQETQYF
TGTGCCAGCTCACCCCGGAGACAAGAGACCCAGTACTTC